This T cell receptor beta chain was captured in a study of Tregs in tolerant kidney transplant recipients. CDR1 and CDR2 from the germline V gene are GTSNPN and SVGIG (reference sequence). This CDR3 is 15 amino acids long. V was clipped by 2 bases and J by 2 bases, with 16 bases between them. Repertoires were generated with immunoSEQ multiplex PCR, while TCRdb's copy carries only in-frame clones and drops some. The sample holds about 18,000 clones, approximately 57% seen once. The sample holds many counts of this clone. Its cognate antigen is unknown. The sample taken for sequencing was Tregs from blood cultured with allogeneic cells. This chain links TRBV30 with TRBJ2-7; TRBD2 is a possible D gene (6 bases). This sequence was found in a human donor in good health. The CDR3 bases are TGTGCCTGGAGTACGCTGGGACTTTTGGCCTACGAGCAGTACTTC. This encodes CAWSTLGLLAYEQYF.